The clone carrying this TCR beta chain was observed a single time. Its antigen is unidentified. This sample was taken from a study of cytomegalovirus exposure and HLA in healthy donors. In the study overall: In a later analysis, the approximately 120 validation repertoires were reported to have used the same platform as the 600 to 700 first-cohort repertoires. General study results and limits: TCR sequences were mostly rare, though some public TCRs occurred in many donors.

The donors belonged to the approximately 120-subject validation cohort, separate from the approximately 670-subject first cohort. Sequencing used immunoSEQ multiplex PCR; TCRdb keeps in-frame clones, though not all of them. The sample has tens of thousands of clones; 90% to 95% are singletons. This TCR came from a man younger than 30 in good health and CMV-seropositive. Specimen: PBMCs.

The CDR3 nucleotides are TGTGCCAGCAGCCAAGCTGGTAGCGGGAATAATGAGCAGTTCTTC. It yields the protein CASSQAGSGNNEQFF. The chain carries TRBV4-2 and TRBJ2-1; 8 nucleotides align to TRBD2. This CDR3 region has 15 residues. Trimming at V came to 1 base and at J to 7 bases, leaving 6 bases not matched to a gene. Germline CDR1 LGHNA, CDR2 YNFKEQ.